This T cell receptor beta chain originates from a study of glioma-infiltrating T cells. Study conclusions and caveats: Only very few CDR3 sequences appeared in both tissue and blood. Gliomas, especially low-grade, showed above-expected tissue-blood divergence; non-neoplastic patients showed below.

At least ten counts were recorded for this clonotype. Its antigen is currently unknown. Amplification of TCR alpha and beta CDR3 regions from RNA used iRepertoire nested multiplex PCR. Input was about 95-400 ng of tissue mRNA or PBMC total RNA. TCRdb re-analysed the multiplex PCR reads in MiXCR, keeping a single row per CDR3 protein. The sample records tens of thousands of distinct CDR3 sequences, less than 30% being singletons. The CDR3 has 15 residues. Trimming removed 7 bases from V and 5 bases from J, with 20 bases in between. The V gene is TRBV12-3 or TRBV12-4, the J gene TRBJ1-1, with TRBD1 as a possible D gene (6 bases). The clonotype originates from a human donor with low-grade glioma or glioblastoma, undergoing nonglioma brain surgery, or in good health (not recorded which). Material: glioma tissue, nonneoplastic brain tissue, or PBMCs (not recorded which). Written as DNA, the CDR3 is TGTGCCAGCACCCCAACCGGAGGGGGGAAGACTGAAGCTTTCTTT. This encodes CASTPTGGGKTEAFF.